A selection of T cell receptor beta chains follows, all from one sample in a study of T cells in Graves' hyperthyroidism and ophthalmopathy. Each CDR3 protein is one row after TCRdb ran MiXCR on the multiplex PCR reads. The data show under 700,000 distinct CDR3 sequences, around 46% seen once. Sequenced input: peripheral blood or thyroid tissue (not recorded which). The source is a woman aged 18-30 years with Graves' hyperthyroidism. Both conserved end residues are part of each CDR3. D genes are given only for firm matches. Size is omitted from some rows. Given values are once, few, many or a class for expanded clones.

J | V | D | size | DNA | CDR3
TRBJ1-6 | TRBV7-2 | . | . | TGTGCCAGCAGCTTTGTGGGTTCCTCACCCCTCCACTTT | CASSFVGSSPLHF
TRBJ2-5 | TRBV6-1 | TRBD1 | few | TGTGCCACCCCATGGGAGACAGGGCAAGAGACCCAGTACTTC | CATPWETGQETQYF
TRBJ2-5 | TRBV7-3 | . | many | TGTGCCAGCAGCTTATCCGGGGCGTCCCCCGTAGAGACCCAGTACTTC | CASSLSGASPVETQYF
TRBJ1-2 | TRBV5-1 | . | few | TGCGCCAGCAGCTTGAAGGGTCCGGAACGCTATGGCTACACCTTC | CASSLKGPERYGYTF
TRBJ2-7 | TRBV14 | . | . | TGTGCCAGCAGCCTCCGGGACTCGGGGCTCGAGCAGTACTTC | CASSLRDSGLEQYF
TRBJ2-5 | TRBV2 | . | . | TGTGCCAGCAGTGATATGGGACAGTACTTC | CASSDMGQYF
TRBJ1-3 | TRBV20-1 | TRBD1 | . | TGCAGTGCTAGACCTACGGACAGGCCCGGAAACACCATATATTTT | CSARPTDRPGNTIYF
TRBJ2-2 | TRBV6-5 | . | many | TGTGCCAGCAGTTACCTGCGGTTGAACACCGGGGAGCTGTTTTTT | CASSYLRLNTGELFF
TRBJ1-1 | TRBV2 | TRBD1 | . | TGTGCCACAACCCGGGACAGCCCTATGAGGACTGAAGCTTTCTTT | CATTRDSPMRTEAFF
TRBJ2-5 | TRBV20-1 | . | . | TGCAGTGCTAGAGTGTCCACAGGGGAGACCCAGTACTTC | CSARVSTGETQYF
TRBJ2-2 | TRBV2 | . | few | TGTGCCAGCATCTCCAGGTGGAAAACCGGGGAGCTGTTTTTT | CASISRWKTGELFF
TRBJ2-5 | TRBV10-3 | TRBD2 | . | TGTGCCATCAGTGACATTCTAGCGGGAGATCTTGAGACCCAGTACTTC | CAISDILAGDLETQYF
TRBJ2-7 | TRBV20-1 | TRBD1 | . | TGCAGTGCTCTACACCGGGACAGGGTGCCCTACGAGCAGTACTTC | CSALHRDRVPYEQYF
TRBJ1-2 | TRBV25-1 | . | . | TGTGCCAGCAGTTTACGAGGGGCCGGAGCTGGCTACACCTTC | CASSLRGAGAGYTF
TRBJ1-5 | TRBV6-6 | . | few | TGTGCCAGCAGACAGGGTCAGAGCAATCAGCCCCAGCATTTT | CASRQGQSNQPQHF
TRBJ2-7 | TRBV20-1 | . | . | TGCAGTGCTAAAGACAGGGAGGGCTACGAGCAGTACTTC | CSAKDREGYEQYF
TRBJ1-2 | TRBV20-1 | TRBD1 | few | TGCAGTGCTAGACTACAGGGGTTCTATGGCTACACCTTC | CSARLQGFYGYTF
TRBJ2-7 | TRBV2 | . | many | TGTGCCAGCATGGACATCAGCTCCTACGAGCAGTACTTC | CASMDISSYEQYF
TRBJ2-2 | TRBV14 | . | many | TGTGCCAGCAGCCCCGCGCCAGGGGAGCTGTTTTTT | CASSPAPGELFF
TRBJ2-7 | TRBV20-1 | . | . | TGCAGTGCTAAGGTTGTCTTTGGGTACGAGCAGTACTTC | CSAKVVFGYEQYF
TRBJ1-1 | TRBV7-3 | . | . | TGTGCCAGCAGCCCGACCCAACAGGGGAACACTGAAGCTTTCTTT | CASSPTQQGNTEAFF
TRBJ1-2 | TRBV2 | TRBD1 | . | TGTGCCAGCAGTGAGGGACAGGAACCTGGCTACACCTTC | CASSEGQEPGYTF
TRBJ2-7 | TRBV20-1 | . | few | TGCAGTGCTAGGGATTCCGGGTTCCTCTACGAGCAGTACTTC | CSARDSGFLYEQYF
TRBJ1-1 | TRBV20-1 | . | . | TGCAGTGCCACCAGGGGGAACACTGAAGCTTTCTTT | CSATRGNTEAFF
TRBJ1-2 | TRBV7-2 | . | few | TGTGCCAGCACCGAGACAGGAAACTATGGCTACACCTTC | CASTETGNYGYTF
TRBJ2-3 | TRBV24-1 | TRBD1 | many | TGTGCCACCAGTGATGACAGGGCGATCACAGATACGCAGTATTTT | CATSDDRAITDTQYF
TRBJ1-2 | TRBV29-1 | TRBD1 | once | TGCAGCGTTGAAGGGACAGGGTCTGGCTACACCTTC | CSVEGTGSGYTF
TRBJ2-3 | TRBV10-3 | . | . | TGTGCCATCAGGACCGGGACGTACGACACAGATACGCAGTATTTT | CAIRTGTYDTDTQYF
TRBJ1-1 | TRBV29-1 | . | . | TGCAGCGTGGCGAGTGGGAAGGAGACTGAAGCTTTCTTT | CSVASGKETEAFF
TRBJ2-7 | TRBV20-1 | TRBD2 | . | TGCAGTGCACCCGGCGCCATGGCGGGAGGATACGAGCAGTACTTC | CSAPGAMAGGYEQYF
TRBJ2-7 | TRBV11-3 | . | few | TGTGCCAGCAGTTTCCGAACCTACGAGCAGTACTTC | CASSFRTYEQYF
TRBJ1-5 | TRBV7-9 | . | few | TGTGCCAGCAGTCCTAATGGGGGTAGCCAGCCCCAGCATTTT | CASSPNGGSQPQHF
TRBJ2-7 | TRBV20-1 | TRBD2 | . | TGCAGTGCACATTCAGCGGGAGACCACGAGCAGTACTTC | CSAHSAGDHEQYF
TRBJ2-5 | TRBV7-9 | TRBD2 | . | TGTGCCTCACAAGGGCTAGCGGGAGGGCCTAAGACCCAGTACTTC | CASQGLAGGPKTQYF
TRBJ1-4 | TRBV5-1 | . | . | TGCGCCAGTACGACACAACCTAATGAAAAACTGTTTTTT | CASTTQPNEKLFF
TRBJ1-6 | TRBV3-1 | . | . | TGTGCCAGCAGCCAAGACCCGGCGGCTAGTTCACCCCTCCACTTT | CASSQDPAASSPLHF
TRBJ2-5 | TRBV24-1 | . | many | TGTGCCACCAGTGTGTTGGGGGGCGAGCAAGAGACCCAGTACTTC | CATSVLGGEQETQYF
TRBJ2-7 | TRBV29-1 | . | many | TGCAGCGTTGAAGACAGGGGAGGGTACGAGCAGTACTTC | CSVEDRGGYEQYF
TRBJ2-7 | TRBV24-1 | TRBD2 | many | TGTGCCACCAGTGATCGTAGCGGGAGGGCCGCCTACGAGCAGTACTTC | CATSDRSGRAAYEQYF
TRBJ2-7 | TRBV2 | TRBD1 | few | TGTGCCAGCAGTACGGGACAGGCCGGCGGGGAGCAGTACTTC | CASSTGQAGGEQYF